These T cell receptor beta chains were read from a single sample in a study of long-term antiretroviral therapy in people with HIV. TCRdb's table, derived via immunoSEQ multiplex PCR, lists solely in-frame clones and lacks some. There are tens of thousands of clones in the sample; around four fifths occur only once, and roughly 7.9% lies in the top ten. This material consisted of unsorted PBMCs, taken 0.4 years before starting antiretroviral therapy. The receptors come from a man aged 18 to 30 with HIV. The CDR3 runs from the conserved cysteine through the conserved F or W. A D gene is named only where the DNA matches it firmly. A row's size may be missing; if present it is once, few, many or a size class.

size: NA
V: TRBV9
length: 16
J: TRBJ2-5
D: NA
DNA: TGTGCCAGCAGCGTAGGAGGGGCGGGTCGGGGGGAGACCCAGTACTTC
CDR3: CASSVGGAGRGETQYF

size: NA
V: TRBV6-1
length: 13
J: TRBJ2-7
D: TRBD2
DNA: TGTGTCACCAACCGGGACTACGGCTACGAGCAGTACTTC
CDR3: CVTNRDYGYEQYF

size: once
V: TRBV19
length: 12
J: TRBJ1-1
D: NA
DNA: TGTGCCAGTAGTATTGGCGGGGGCGCAACTTTCTTT
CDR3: CASSIGGGATFF

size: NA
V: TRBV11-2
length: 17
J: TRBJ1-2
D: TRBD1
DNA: TGTGCCAGCAGCTTTAGTAACAGGGGACCGTTGGGATATGGCTACACCTTC
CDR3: CASSFSNRGPLGYGYTF

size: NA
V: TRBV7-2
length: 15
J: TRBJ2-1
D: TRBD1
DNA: TGTGCCAGCAGCTTAGCCCGGACAGGCCACAATGAGCAGTTCTTC
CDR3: CASSLARTGHNEQFF

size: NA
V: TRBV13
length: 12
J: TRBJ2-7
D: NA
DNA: TGTGCCAGCAGCTTAAGGGCCGACGAGCAGTACTTC
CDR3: CASSLRADEQYF

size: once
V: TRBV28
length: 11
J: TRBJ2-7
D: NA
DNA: TGTGCCAGCAGTTCGGACTACGAGCAGTACTTC
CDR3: CASSSDYEQYF

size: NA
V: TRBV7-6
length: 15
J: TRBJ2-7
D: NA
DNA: TGTGCCAGCAGCTTAAACCGGGACCCCTACTACGAGCAGTACTTC
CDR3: CASSLNRDPYYEQYF

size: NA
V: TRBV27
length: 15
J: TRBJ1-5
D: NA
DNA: TGTGCCAGCAGTTTATCGAATCCTTTACATCAGCCCCAGCATTTT
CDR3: CASSLSNPLHQPQHF

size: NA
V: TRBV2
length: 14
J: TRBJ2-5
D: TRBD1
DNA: TGTGCCAGCAGTGAAAGGACAGGCCAAGAGACCCAGTACTTC
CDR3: CASSERTGQETQYF

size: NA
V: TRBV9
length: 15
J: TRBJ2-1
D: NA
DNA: TGTGCCAGCAGCGGGACCCGGGACTCTTACAATGAGCAGTTCTTC
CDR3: CASSGTRDSYNEQFF

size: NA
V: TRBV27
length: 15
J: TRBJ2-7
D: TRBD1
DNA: TGTGCCAGCAGTCCAGACCGGGACAGGGCCTACGAGCAGTACTTC
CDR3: CASSPDRDRAYEQYF

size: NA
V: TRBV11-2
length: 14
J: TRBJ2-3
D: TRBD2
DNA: TGTGCCAGCAGCGGGGGGACTAGCGGGGGTGGGCAGTATTTT
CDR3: CASSGGTSGGGQYF

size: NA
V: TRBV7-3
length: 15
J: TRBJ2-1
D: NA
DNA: TGTGCCAGCAGCCTGGGTGGTTCCGTAAACAATGAGCAGTTCTTC
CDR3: CASSLGGSVNNEQFF